These 28 T cell receptor beta chains came from one sample sequenced in a study of response to subunit inactivated influenza vaccine. One entry per CDR3 protein, called by TCRdb with MiXCR from the RT-PCR reads. The sample consists of 500,000 to 600,000 distinct CDR3 sequences, 6% to 9% of them appearing once. Sequenced here: PBMCs from blood, sampled around 25 months after vaccination. These receptors came from a man aged 50-75 years who received an inactivated influenza vaccine.

The genes are TRBV4-3 and TRBJ2-1; TRBD2 matches 11 bases. The germline V gene encodes CDR1 LGHNA and CDR2 YSLEER. CDR3 length: 19 residues. V lost 1 base, J lost 8 bases, and 16 bases stayed unmatched. The CDR3 spells CASSQGGLAGGPKGHEQFF. Here the CDR3 DNA reads TGCGCCAGCAGCCAAGGAGGTCTAGCGGGAGGACCGAAGGGCCATGAGCAGTTCTTC.

At least ten counts were recorded for this clonotype. The chain carries TRBV5-1 and TRBJ1-2; maybe TRBD1 (6 bases). Germline-derived CDR1 and CDR2 are SGHRS and YFSETQ. The CDR3 contains 13 residues. V shed 4 bases and J shed 4 bases, with 11 bases lying between them. In nucleotides, the CDR3 is TGCGCCAGCAGCACGCCGGACAGCTATGGCTACACCTTC. Translation gives CASSTPDSYGYTF.

This chain connects TRBV10-3 to TRBJ2-7; 8 bases map to TRBD1. The CDR3 sequence is 17 residues long. Germline assignment: CDR1 ENHRY and CDR2 SYGVKD. V gave up 0 bases and J gave up 0 bases; unmatched junction bases: 7. The CDR3 loop is CAISESSGQGYSYEQYF. Written as DNA, the CDR3 is TGTGCCATCAGTGAGTCATCCGGACAGGGCTACTCCTACGAGCAGTACTTC.

This clonotype showed up just a few times. A junction end diverges from the germline sequence, so it may reflect a read error. The chain uses TRBV4-1 and TRBJ2-4, with no clear D. Looked up from germline, CDR1 is MGHRA and CDR2 is YSYEKL. This CDR3 has 17 amino acids. CDR3 amino acids: CASTQEADPFTKNIQYF. CDR3 nucleotides: TGCGCCAGCACCCAAGAGGCGGATCCCTTTACAAAAAACATTCAGTACTTC.

The chain uses TRBV9 and TRBJ2-2; TRBD2 is a possible D gene (5 bases). This CDR3 comprises 14 residues. V was trimmed by 2 bases and J by 4 bases, leaving 9 bases between them. Germline V gene data show CDR1 as SGDLS and CDR2 as YYNGEE. Here the CDR3 reads CASSVSGSTGELFF. CDR3 DNA sequence: TGTGCCAGCAGCGTTTCTGGGAGCACCGGGGAGCTGTTTTTT.

This clonotype was observed a handful of times. The chain is built from TRBV27 and TRBJ2-4; perhaps TRBD2 as D (6 bases). The CDR3 extends over 18 amino acids. V dropped 6 bases and J dropped 3 bases, with 24 bases sitting between them. CDR1 MNHEY and CDR2 SMNVEV come from the germline V gene (reference sequence). Here the CDR3 reads CASRGNGTPLRFKNIQYF. Written as DNA, the CDR3 is TGTGCCAGCAGGGGTAACGGGACTCCGCTTAGGTTCAAAAACATTCAGTACTTC.

This clonotype has more than one count but fewer than ten. The junction departs from germline at one end; a sequencing error may be responsible. This chain links TRBV12-3 or TRBV12-4 with TRBJ2-7; D might be TRBD2 (6 bases). The CDR3 length is 12 residues. The CDR3 nucleotides are TGTGCCAGCAGTTTAGTCGCGGGGCCTAAGGACTTC. Encoded protein: CASSLVAGPKDF.

The sample holds many counts of this clonotype. The V call is TRBV24-1, the J call TRBJ1-1; TRBD1 might be the D (6 bases). This CDR3 has 12 amino acids. With 0 bases removed from V and 12 bases from J, the gap between germline ends came to 10 bases. The germline V gene has CDR1 KGHDR and CDR2 SFDVKD. CDR3 amino acids: CATSDLGGGTFF. Written as DNA, the CDR3 is TGTGCCACCAGTGATTTGGGGGGCGGGACTTTCTTT.

This clonotype has only a few counts. This sequence joins TRBV18 and TRBJ1-1, with 9 bases aligning to TRBD1. The CDR3 is 15 amino acids. Germline V gene sequence: CDR1 KGHSH, CDR2 LQKENI. The ends lost 3 bases at V and 6 bases at J; junction bases unmatched: 8. This CDR3 reads CASSPDGQGRPEAFF. The CDR3 region has the DNA TGTGCCAGCTCACCTGACGGACAGGGGAGGCCTGAAGCTTTCTTT.

The V gene is TRBV6-1, the J gene TRBJ1-2, with 9 bases lining up with TRBD1. Germline V CDR1 and CDR2: MNHNS, SASEGT. V lost 6 bases, J lost 2 bases, and 1 base stayed unmatched. The CDR3 has 13 residues. CDR3 sequence (DNA): TGTGCCAGCAGGGACAGGGGAAACTATGGCTACACCTTC. Translated, it gives CASRDRGNYGYTF.

The table lists this clonotype with many counts. The V and J genes are TRBV6-2 or TRBV6-3 and TRBJ2-5; D is uncertain. The CDR3 runs to 12 residues. Between the trimmed V and J ends, which lost 3 bases and 5 bases, there was a span of 7 bases. Germline V gene sequence: CDR1 MNHEY, CDR2 SVGEGT. The DNA of the CDR3 is TGTGCCAGCAGTTATGTAGGGGAGACCCAGTACTTC. Its protein is CASSYVGETQYF.

This clonotype was seen at least ten times. This CDR3 reads CSVGGTSGRTDTQYF. CDR3 nucleotides: TGCAGCGTTGGCGGGACTAGCGGGAGGACCGATACGCAGTATTTT. The J gene is TRBJ2-3, the V gene TRBV29-1; 15 bases are shared with TRBD2. The CDR3 runs 15 residues. The V gene's germline CDR1 is SQVTM and CDR2 ANQGSEA. V gave up 4 bases and J gave up 6 bases; unmatched junction bases: 5.

The V call is TRBV5-1, the J call TRBJ1-1; no definite D call. Trimming took off 0 bases at V and 9 bases at J, with 9 bases between the two ends. This CDR3 is 12 amino acids long. CDR1 and CDR2 from the germline V gene are SGHRS and YFSETQ. The DNA for the CDR3 is TGCGCCAGCAGCTTGGGGTTAGACCAAGCTTTCTTT. Translation gives CASSLGLDQAFF. The variable domain in full, completed from reference TRBV5-1 and TRBJ1-1, reads KAGVTQTPRYLIKTRGQQVTLSCSPISGHRSVSWYQQTPGQGLQFLFEYFSETQRNKGNFPGRFSGRQFSNSRSEMNVSTLELGDSALYLCASSLGLDQAFFGQGTRLTVV.

In this sample, this clonotype turned up many times. The chain recombines TRBV6-2 or TRBV6-3 with TRBJ2-3; 7 bases match TRBD1. The V segment lost 5 bases and the J segment 9 bases; nucleotides outside the gene matches: 5. This CDR3 contains 12 residues. CDR1 MNHEY and CDR2 SVGEGT come from the germline V gene. CDR3 sequence reads: CASSTTGSTQYF. The CDR3 nucleotides read TGTGCCAGCAGTACGACAGGGTCAACGCAGTATTTT.

This clonotype appeared many times. V gene TRBV24-1 combines with J gene TRBJ1-5, with a possible D match to TRBD1 (6 bases). CDR1 is KGHDR and CDR2 is SFDVKD in the germline V gene. CDR3 size: 19 residues. The V end lost 0 bases, the J end lost 7 bases, and 24 bases lay between the germline ends. This CDR3 reads CATSDLVVQGQTQGQPQHF. The CDR3 nucleotides are TGTGCCACCAGTGATTTGGTGGTGCAGGGGCAGACTCAAGGACAGCCCCAGCATTTT.

This clonotype was picked up many times. The chain employs TRBV20-1 and TRBJ2-5; TRBD1 aligns across 8 bases. CDR1 DFQATT and CDR2 SNEGSKA come from the germline V gene (reference sequence). The CDR3 runs to 14 residues. The junction had 7 bases not matched to a gene; V was cut back by 4 bases and J by 3 bases. The CDR3 sequence is CSATLPTGEETQYF. Here the CDR3 DNA reads TGCAGTGCTACCCTCCCGACAGGGGAAGAGACCCAGTACTTC.

The V gene is TRBV7-9, the J gene TRBJ2-7, with a possible D match to TRBD2 (6 bases). The germline V gene has CDR1 SEHNR and CDR2 FQNEAQ (reference sequence). Between the trimmed V and J ends, which lost 5 bases and 6 bases, there was a span of 17 bases. This CDR3 has 14 amino acids. CDR3 region: CASSPGMGGAEQYF. In DNA form, the CDR3 reads TGTGCCAGCAGCCCAGGAATGGGGGGAGCCGAGCAGTACTTC.

The rearrangement uses TRBV9 and TRBJ2-4, with D possibly being TRBD2 (6 bases). V was cut by 4 bases and J by 12 bases, with 11 bases left in between. CDR1 is SGDLS, CDR2 YYNGEE, per germline. The CDR3 is made up of 11 amino acids. CDR3 region: CASSPGSNQYF. CDR3 in DNA: TGTGCCAGCAGCCCCGGGAGCAATCAGTACTTC.

This clonotype was observed a few times. This sequence joins TRBV7-7 and TRBJ1-6, with D hard to call. The CDR3 sequence is 11 residues long. Looked up from germline, CDR1 is SSHAT and CDR2 is FNYEAQ (reference sequence). V lost 3 bases and J 9 bases, leaving 3 bases between the germline ends. CDR3 sequence (DNA): TGTGCCAGCAGCTTCAGTTCACCCCTCCACTTT. It yields the protein CASSFSSPLHF.

This clonotype showed up many times. V is TRBV4-2 and J is TRBJ1-1; weak D call: TRBD1 (5 bases). Germline V gene data show CDR1 as LGHNA and CDR2 as YNFKEQ. V was cut by 1 base and J by 0 bases, with 9 bases left in between. This CDR3 spans 15 amino acids. The CDR3 here is CASSQGAGLNTEAFF. In DNA, the CDR3 is TGTGCCAGCAGCCAAGGGGCAGGGTTGAACACTGAAGCTTTCTTT.

In its sample, this clonotype was seen a few times. The chain carries TRBV27 and TRBJ1-1; weak D call: TRBD1 (5 bases). CDR1 and CDR2 (germline): MNHEY, SMNVEV (reference sequence). V lost 5 bases and J 1 base, leaving 14 bases between the germline ends. The CDR3 length is 15 residues. Here the CDR3 DNA reads TGTGCCAGCAGTCCCACTTTGACAGCGAACACTGAAGCTTTCTTT. It is translated as CASSPTLTANTEAFF.

In this sample, this clonotype turned up a few times. The chain employs TRBV15 and TRBJ1-2; D gene uncertain. This CDR3 is 15 amino acids long. Germline values: CDR1 LNHNV, CDR2 YYDKDF (reference sequence). V gave up 0 bases and J gave up 8 bases, with 16 bases separating them. In DNA form, the CDR3 reads TGTGCCACCAGCAGAGATCGGGGAGTTCTCCACGGCTACACCTTC. Amino acid sequence: CATSRDRGVLHGYTF.

The CDR3 region has the DNA TGTGCCAGCAGTTCTTCTAGAGCGGGAGGAGGAGAGACCCAGTACTTC. Protein: CASSSSRAGGGETQYF. The chain uses TRBV12-3 or TRBV12-4 and TRBJ2-5; 9 bases are shared with TRBD2. V shed 4 bases, J shed 4 bases, and the junction held 10 bases outside the gene matches. CDR3 length: 16 amino acids.

The rearrangement links TRBV6-1 to TRBJ2-1, with D tentatively TRBD1 or TRBD2 (5 bases each). V was cut by 6 bases and J by 7 bases, with 28 bases left in between. The V gene's germline CDR1 is MNHNS and CDR2 SASEGT. This CDR3 has 18 residues. The CDR3 spells CASRSSSRDQLSRNEQFF. DNA of the CDR3: TGTGCCAGCAGATCATCTTCACGGGACCAACTAAGCCGTAATGAGCAGTTCTTC.

This clonotype was counted ten times or more. The CDR3 region has the DNA TGTGCCAGCAGCTTAATGCCCAGGAGTACCCAGCATTTT. Its translation is CASSLMPRSTQHF. This chain connects TRBV7-3 to TRBJ1-5, with D uncertain. CDR1 is SGHTA and CDR2 is FQGTGA in the germline V gene. V was trimmed by 1 base and J by 11 bases, leaving 12 bases between them. CDR3 length: 13 residues.

This clonotype was counted between two and nine times. The CDR3 DNA sequence: TGCGCCAGCAGCCAAGTAACAATTATGAACACTGAAGCTTTCTTT. The encoded protein is CASSQVTIMNTEAFF. The chain has TRBV4-1 and TRBJ1-1, with D uncertain. Germline assignment: CDR1 MGHRA and CDR2 YSYEKL. CDR3 length: 15 residues. V was pared by 1 base and J by 0 bases, with 9 bases between.

In its sample, this clonotype was seen many times. This sequence joins TRBV5-1 and TRBJ2-7; D might be TRBD1 or TRBD2, each matching 5 bases. The length of the CDR3 is 15 residues. V was trimmed by 0 bases and J by 3 bases, leaving 13 bases between them. Germline V gene sequence: CDR1 SGHRS, CDR2 YFSETQ. The CDR3 nucleotides are TGCGCCAGCAGCTTGGAATGGGCAGGGAGCTACGAGCAGTACTTC. It codes for CASSLEWAGSYEQYF.

The table lists this clonotype with a few counts. The rearrangement joins TRBV20-1 to TRBJ2-7; D is unresolved. The germline V and J ends were trimmed by 2 bases and 2 bases, with 10 bases remaining between them. The CDR3 sequence is 13 residues long. Per germline, CDR1 DFQATT and CDR2 SNEGSKA (reference sequence). The CDR3 reads CSARPLEPYEQYF. The CDR3 DNA is TGCAGTGCTAGACCCCTCGAGCCCTACGAGCAGTACTTC.